One and the same sample provided the 23 T cell receptor beta chains below, sequenced in a study of neoadjuvant nivolumab and ipilimumab in lung cancer. TCRdb's copy holds only in-frame clones and misses some; the assay was immunoSEQ multiplex PCR. Among over 5,500 clones listed, 60% to 80% were seen once. The sample consisted of tumor tissue, taken after neoadjuvant nivolumab, alone or with ipilimumab, at or shortly before surgery. The receptors here all came from an adult with non-small cell lung cancer.

This chain joins TRBV19 and TRBJ2-1; 7 positions match TRBD2. Germline V gives CDR1 LNHDA, CDR2 SQIVND (reference sequence). The J segment lost 12 bases and the V segment lost 0 bases, leaving 8 bases of the junction unmatched. The CDR3 is 14 residues long. CDR3 bases: TGTGCCAGTAGTATAGATCCCCGACTAGCCGCGCAGTTCTTC. Protein: CASSIDPRLAAQFF.

This clone was recorded a few times. The chain is built from TRBV11-2 and TRBJ1-5; the match to TRBD1 covers 8 bases. From germline, CDR1 is SGHAT and CDR2 FQNNGV. V trimming: 4 bases; J trimming: 4 bases; junction bases outside the gene matches: 6. This CDR3 spans 15 amino acids. DNA for the CDR3: TGTGCCAGCAGCTCAGGGGGCGAGGTGAATCAGCCCCAGCATTTT. Translation: CASSSGGEVNQPQHF. The full variable domain, rest sourced from reference TRBV11-2 and TRBJ1-5, is EAGVAQSPRYKIIEKRQSVAFWCNPISGHATLYWYQQILGQGPKLLIQFQNNGVVDDSQLPKDRFSAERLKGVDSTLKIQPAKLEDSAVYLCASSSGGEVNQPQHFGDGTRLSIL.

The V gene is TRBV7-9, the J gene TRBJ2-7; 7 bases agree with TRBD1. Germline V gene data show CDR1 as SEHNR and CDR2 as FQNEAQ (reference sequence). The CDR3 has 14 residues. V shed 7 bases, J shed 3 bases, and the junction held 9 bases outside the gene matches. The CDR3 loop reads CASTTWGQHYEQYF. The CDR3, as DNA: TGTGCCAGCACCACCTGGGGACAGCACTACGAGCAGTACTTC.

This clone is a singleton in its sample. The chain carries TRBV29-1 and TRBJ1-2; a possible D gene is TRBD1 (5 bases). This CDR3 region has 13 residues. Trimming cost V 4 bases and J 5 bases, with 14 bases left between them. Germline CDR1 and CDR2: SQVTM and ANQGSEA. CDR3 residues: CSVGGGDYYGYTF. The DNA for the CDR3 is TGCAGCGTTGGGGGAGGGGACTATTATGGCTACACCTTC.

V usage is TRBV27 and J usage is TRBJ1-2; tentatively, D is TRBD1 (6 bases). The CDR3 is 13 amino acids. The V gene's germline CDR1 is MNHEY and CDR2 SMNVEV (reference sequence). V lost 6 bases and J lost 5, with 13 bases in between. Here the CDR3 reads CASRPPGAYGYTF. CDR3 coding DNA: TGTGCCAGCAGGCCCCCAGGGGCGTATGGCTACACCTTC.

The rearrangement uses TRBV11-3 and TRBJ2-3; D tentatively fits TRBD1 or TRBD2 (5 bases each). V lost 3 bases and J lost 0, with 7 bases in between. The CDR3 is made up of 14 amino acids. CDR1 is SGHNT, CDR2 YENEEA, per germline. The CDR3: CASSLGRSTDTQYF. The CDR3 coding sequence is TGTGCCAGCAGCTTGGGACGGAGCACAGATACGCAGTATTTT.

The chain uses TRBV5-6 and TRBJ1-2; D is uncertain. From germline, CDR1 is SGHDT and CDR2 YYEEEE. With 5 bases removed from V and 0 bases from J, the gap between germline ends came to 17 bases. This CDR3 spans 16 amino acids. The CDR3: CASRLTVLSSNYGYTF. Here the CDR3 DNA reads TGTGCCAGCAGACTGACGGTCCTGTCCTCTAACTATGGCTACACCTTC.

The chain carries TRBV2 and TRBJ2-7, with D hard to call. The CDR3 extends over 9 amino acids. CDR1 and CDR2 from the germline V gene are SNHLY and FYNNEI. The ends were cut back, 3 bases at V and 6 bases at J, with 0 bases in the middle. The CDR3 sequence is CASSDEQYF. CDR3 DNA sequence: TGTGCCAGCAGTGACGAGCAGTACTTC.

This clone appeared once. The V call is TRBV6-5, the J call TRBJ1-4, with a weak D call TRBD1 (6 bases). Trimming removed 5 bases from V and 7 bases from J, with 14 bases in between. This CDR3 contains 14 residues. Germline V gene sequence: CDR1 MNHEY, CDR2 SVGAGI. CDR3 sequence: CASSDTGSAEKLFF. In DNA, the CDR3 is TGTGCCAGCAGTGACACAGGGAGTGCTGAAAAACTGTTTTTT.

The chain is built from TRBV5-1 and TRBJ2-7, with D tentatively TRBD1 (6 bases). Deletions cut 1 base from V and 3 bases from J, with 17 bases between. Germline V gene sequence: CDR1 SGHRS, CDR2 YFSETQ. This CDR3 is 16 amino acids long. CDR3 DNA: TGCGCCAGCAGCTTGAGTTGGGGGACACAAGGCTACGAGCAGTACTTC. Its translation: CASSLSWGTQGYEQYF.

The chain links TRBV5-6 to TRBJ1-2, with 9 bases lining up with TRBD1. The CDR3 has 16 amino acids. J gave up 2 bases and V 2 bases, and 7 bases lay outside the gene matches. Germline V gene lookup returns CDR1 SGHDT and CDR2 YYEEEE. CDR3 DNA sequence: TGTGCCAGCAGCTTTAGGGGGACAGGGAAGAACTATGGCTACACCTTC. Its translation: CASSFRGTGKNYGYTF.

The V gene is TRBV5-6, the J gene TRBJ2-1; 8 bases are shared with TRBD1. Germline CDR1 SGHDT, CDR2 YYEEEE. Trimming at V came to 0 bases and at J to 4 bases, leaving 0 bases not matched to a gene. This CDR3 region has 14 residues. CDR3 nucleotides: TGTGCCAGCAGCTTGGGGACAGGGTACAATGAGCAGTTCTTC. Translation gives CASSLGTGYNEQFF.

This sequence joins TRBV5-6 and TRBJ1-1; D is unresolved. CDR1 SGHDT and CDR2 YYEEEE come from the germline V gene. The CDR3 has 15 amino acids. Deletions cut 0 bases from V and 0 bases from J, with 9 bases between. DNA of the CDR3: TGTGCCAGCAGCTTGGCAGTTGCATTGAACACTGAAGCTTTCTTT. Its protein product is CASSLAVALNTEAFF.

The V call is TRBV5-6, the J call TRBJ1-2; 12 nucleotides align to TRBD1. CDR1 SGHDT and CDR2 YYEEEE come from the germline V gene. After removal of 4 bases from V and 8 bases from J, the junction contained 9 bases not matched to a gene. There are 15 residues in the CDR3. The chain's CDR3 is CASSRGQGAKQGYTF. CDR3 sequence (DNA): TGTGCCAGCAGCCGGGGACAGGGGGCGAAGCAAGGCTACACCTTC. Based on the CDR3 plus reference TRBV5-6 and TRBJ1-2, the full variable domain is DAGVTQSPTHLIKTRGQQVTLRCSPKSGHDTVSWYQQALGQGPQFIFQYYEEEERQRGNFPDRFSGHQFPNYSSELNVNALLLGDSALYLCASSRGQGAKQGYTFGSGTRLTVV.

J is TRBJ2-3 and V is TRBV6-1; 10 bases line up with TRBD2. Trimming cost V 2 bases and J 4 bases; bases outside gene matches: 6. CDR1 MNHNS and CDR2 SASEGT come from the germline V gene. CDR3 length equals 16 residues. The CDR3 DNA reads TGTGCCAGCAGTGAAAGGCTAGCGGGAGTCCCAGATACGCAGTATTTT. Its protein product is CASSERLAGVPDTQYF.

This rearrangement joins TRBV5-1 to TRBJ2-7; unclear D gene. The CDR3 is 14 residues long. Germline CDR1 and CDR2: SGHRS and YFSETQ. V was shortened by 4 bases and J by 1 base, with 12 bases between the two germline ends. CDR3 region: CASSPGPGSYEQYF. DNA for the CDR3: TGCGCCAGCAGCCCCGGACCCGGATCCTACGAGCAGTACTTC.

V usage is TRBV5-1 and J usage is TRBJ2-2; tentative D call: TRBD1 (7 bases). The V end lost 4 bases, the J end lost 0 bases, and 13 bases lay between the germline ends. CDR3 length: 16 residues. Germline CDR1 SGHRS, CDR2 YFSETQ. In DNA, the CDR3 is TGCGCCAGCAGCCCGGAGGGACAGTCGAACACCGGGGAGCTGTTTTTT. Its protein product is CASSPEGQSNTGELFF.

This chain links TRBV6-6 with TRBJ2-1, with unresolved D. The germline CDR1 and CDR2 sequences are MNHNY and SVGAGI (reference sequence). The CDR3 is made up of 14 amino acids. V lost 6 bases and J 0 bases, leaving 9 bases between the germline ends. CDR3 DNA sequence: TGTGCCAGCAGCCCGCTAAGCTCCTACAATGAGCAGTTCTTC. Amino acid sequence: CASSPLSSYNEQFF.

The V and J genes are TRBV5-1 and TRBJ1-1, with D uncertain. Trimming took 0 bases from V and 3 from J, leaving 9 bases between them. Germline values: CDR1 SGHRS, CDR2 YFSETQ. The CDR3 has 14 residues. CDR3 sequence (DNA): TGCGCCAGCAGCTTGGCAAATGCCGACACTGAAGCTTTCTTT. Protein product: CASSLANADTEAFF. Variable domain in full (rest from reference TRBV5-1 and TRBJ1-1): KAGVTQTPRYLIKTRGQQVTLSCSPISGHRSVSWYQQTPGQGLQFLFEYFSETQRNKGNFPGRFSGRQFSNSRSEMNVSTLELGDSALYLCASSLANADTEAFFGQGTRLTVV.

The rearrangement joins TRBV15 to TRBJ2-3, with TRBD2 matching 8 bases. V dropped 6 bases and J dropped 4; count of bases not matched to a gene: 12. Per germline, CDR1 LNHNV and CDR2 YYDKDF (reference sequence). CDR3 size: 16 residues. The chain's CDR3 is CATRLGLTSASDTQYF. CDR3 bases: TGTGCCACCAGGTTGGGGCTGACTAGCGCCTCAGATACGCAGTATTTT.

The V and J genes are TRBV27 and TRBJ1-4; 9 bases are a match to TRBD1. The V and J ends lost 5 bases and 7 bases, in that order; junction bases with no gene match: 8. The CDR3 consists of 15 residues. Looked up from germline, CDR1 is MNHEY and CDR2 is SMNVEV (reference sequence). Here the CDR3 reads CASSHDRGSSEKLFF. CDR3 bases: TGTGCCAGCAGTCACGACAGGGGGTCGAGTGAAAAACTGTTTTTT.

The CDR3 DNA sequence: TGCGCCAGCAGCCAGCGGCGGGAGGGTATCTACAATGAGCAGTTCTTC. Encoded protein: CASSQRREGIYNEQFF. The chain uses TRBV5-1 and TRBJ2-1; 9 bases are a match to TRBD2. Germline CDR1 is SGHRS and CDR2 is YFSETQ. The CDR3 runs to 16 residues. The V and J ends lost 4 bases and 3 bases, in that order; junction bases with no gene match: 8.

This chain connects TRBV7-8 to TRBJ2-7; 9 bases map to TRBD1. CDR1 is SGHVS, CDR2 FQNEAQ, per germline. The CDR3 covers 15 residues. V was clipped by 4 bases and J by 5 bases; unmatched bases: 9. The CDR3 DNA reads as TGTGCCAGCAGCTCCCCCTGGGACAGGGCCGACGAGCAGTACTTC. Translated: CASSSPWDRADEQYF.